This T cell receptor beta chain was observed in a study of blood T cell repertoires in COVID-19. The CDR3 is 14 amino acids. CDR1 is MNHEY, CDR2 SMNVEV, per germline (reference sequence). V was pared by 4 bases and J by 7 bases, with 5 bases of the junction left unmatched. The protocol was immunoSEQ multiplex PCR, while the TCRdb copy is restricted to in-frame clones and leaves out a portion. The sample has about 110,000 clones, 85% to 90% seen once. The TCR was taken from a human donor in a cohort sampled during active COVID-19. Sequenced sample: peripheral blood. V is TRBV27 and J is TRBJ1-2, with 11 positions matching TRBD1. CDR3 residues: CASSSLDRGPGYTF. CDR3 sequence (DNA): TGTGCCAGCAGTTCCTTGGACAGGGGGCCTGGCTACACCTTC.